This is a list of T cell receptor beta chains from one sample in a study of OX40 agonist ivuxolimab in advanced cancers. TCRdb's copy holds only in-frame clones and misses some; the assay was immunoSEQ multiplex PCR. The table lists 40,000 to 45,000 clones, about 80% of them singletons. Source: CD4+ or CD8+ T cells sorted from blood, taken in a trial of the OX40 agonist ivuxolimab. Receptors were obtained from an adult with an advanced solid tumor such as melanoma, head and neck, liver or kidney cancer. Both conserved end residues are part of each CDR3. The D gene is left open where the match is weak. Size is omitted from some rows. Given values are once, few, many or a class for expanded clones.

TRBJ2-7,TRBD1,NA,TRBV10-3,CAISEVTQGAREGEQYF,TGTGCCATCAGTGAGGTAACTCAGGGGGCGCGCGAAGGCGAGCAGTACTTC
TRBJ2-1,NA,NA,TRBV7-2,CASSINRGGHNEQFF,TGTGCCAGCAGCATCAACAGGGGGGGGCACAATGAGCAGTTCTTC
TRBJ1-2,NA,NA,TRBV6-5,CASSTGLNGYTF,TGTGCCAGCAGCACAGGGTTGAATGGCTACACCTTC
TRBJ2-2,TRBD2,NA,TRBV7-2,CASSSRLAGGGTGELFF,TGTGCCAGCAGCTCACGGTTAGCGGGAGGTGGCACCGGGGAGCTGTTTTTT
TRBJ2-7,NA,NA,TRBV5-1,CASSFGPGPSYEQYF,TGCGCCAGCAGCTTTGGGCCCGGGCCGTCCTACGAGCAGTACTTC
TRBJ1-2,NA,NA,TRBV5-4,CASSIPAWESSGYTF,TGTGCCAGCAGCATACCGGCCTGGGAAAGCAGTGGCTACACCTTC
TRBJ2-2,NA,NA,TRBV9,CASKGTELNTGELFF,TGTGCCAGCAAAGGGACGGAACTGAACACCGGGGAGCTGTTTTTT
TRBJ1-5,TRBD1,NA,TRBV28,CASSFRDREVQPQHF,TGTGCCAGCAGTTTCCGGGACAGGGAGGTTCAGCCCCAGCATTTT
TRBJ2-3,TRBD2,NA,TRBV5-1,CASSLEPGGPSADTQYF,TGCGCCAGCAGCTTGGAACCGGGAGGGCCCTCAGCAGATACGCAGTATTTT
TRBJ2-3,NA,once,TRBV7-3,CASSFGTEVDTQYF,TGTGCCAGCAGCTTCGGGACGGAGGTAGATACGCAGTATTTT
TRBJ2-7,NA,few,TRBV11-2,CASSLMSEQYF,TGTGCCAGCAGCTTAATGTCCGAGCAGTACTTC
TRBJ1-1,NA,NA,TRBV7-2,CASSLVWSGETEAFF,TGTGCCAGCAGCTTAGTGTGGTCAGGGGAAACTGAAGCTTTCTTT
TRBJ2-5,NA,NA,TRBV5-1,CASSLGDIVGQRETQYF,TGCGCCAGCAGCTTAGGTGATATAGTCGGGCAGCGCGAGACCCAGTACTTC
TRBJ2-7,TRBD1,NA,TRBV28,CASSLGQSYEQYF,TGTGCCAGCAGTTTGGGACAGAGCTACGAGCAGTACTTC
TRBJ2-1,TRBD2,NA,TRBV6-6,CASSYGLAGYNEQFF,TGTGCCAGCAGTTACGGACTAGCGGGGTACAATGAGCAGTTCTTC
TRBJ2-7,NA,NA,TRBV27,CASSLSRGGIYEQYF,TGTGCCAGCAGTTTATCGAGGGGGGGGATATACGAGCAGTACTTC
TRBJ2-1,NA,NA,TRBV9,CASSVRAGNEQFF,TGTGCCAGCAGCGTACGGGCGGGCAATGAGCAGTTCTTC
TRBJ2-3,TRBD2,NA,TRBV23-1,CASSPRLAEHTDTQYF,TGCGCCAGCAGCCCAAGACTAGCGGAACACACAGATACGCAGTATTTT
TRBJ2-7,NA,NA,TRBV21-1,CASSREYHLRGHEQYF,TGTGCCAGCAGCCGAGAATACCACCTCAGGGGGCACGAGCAGTACTTC
TRBJ2-6,NA,NA,TRBV28,CASRNLGPSGANVLTF,TGTGCCAGCAGAAACTTAGGACCCTCTGGGGCCAACGTCCTGACTTTC
TRBJ2-3,NA,few,TRBV10-1,CASSGRDSPSTDTQYF,TGCGCCAGCAGTGGCCGGGACTCTCCTAGCACAGATACGCAGTATTTT
TRBJ2-2,TRBD2,NA,TRBV19,CASRGTSGLTGELFF,TGTGCCAGTAGAGGGACTAGCGGACTCACCGGGGAGCTGTTTTTT
TRBJ1-3,NA,NA,TRBV4-3,CASSPDSYSGNTIYF,TGCGCCAGCAGCCCTGACAGCTACTCTGGAAACACCATATATTTT
TRBJ1-1,NA,NA,TRBV6-6,CASRKQAPDEAFF,TGTGCCAGCAGAAAACAGGCTCCGGATGAAGCTTTCTTT
TRBJ2-5,NA,NA,TRBV5-1,CASSLEQGGETQYF,TGCGCCAGCAGCTTGGAACAGGGAGGGGAGACCCAGTACTTC
TRBJ2-1,NA,NA,TRBV5-4,CASSRDASSYNEQFF,TGTGCCAGCAGCAGGGACGCGAGCTCCTACAATGAGCAGTTCTTC
TRBJ2-7,NA,NA,TRBV5-1,CASSLGGQSSGRF,TGCGCCAGCAGCTTGGGCGGACAGAGCAGCGGCAGGTTC
TRBJ2-5,NA,NA,TRBV9,CASSRGWETQYF,TGTGCCAGCAGCCGCGGGTGGGAGACCCAGTACTTC
TRBJ2-7,TRBD2,few,TRBV27,CASSPPGLAGSYEQYF,TGTGCCAGCAGTCCCCCCGGACTAGCGGGGTCCTACGAGCAGTACTTC
TRBJ2-3,NA,NA,TRBV7-2,CASSLSLGGDTQYF,TGTGCCAGCAGCTTGAGCCTGGGGGGAGATACGCAGTATTTT
TRBJ1-3,NA,NA,TRBV9,CASSVAEGAGGNTIYF,TGTGCCAGCAGCGTAGCTGAAGGGGCAGGTGGAAACACCATATATTTT
TRBJ2-2,NA,NA,TRBV6-1,CASSEAEWRAELFF,TGTGCCAGCAGTGAAGCGGAATGGAGGGCAGAGCTGTTTTTT
TRBJ1-2,NA,NA,TRBV6-1,CASSEARGYGYTF,TGTGCCAGCAGTGAAGCCCGGGGCTATGGCTACACCTTC
TRBJ2-7,NA,NA,TRBV7-6,CASSPAGGREQYF,TGTGCCAGCAGCCCCGCGGGCGGGCGCGAGCAGTACTTC
TRBJ1-5,NA,few,TRBV27,CASSSMGGGNQPQHF,TGTGCCAGCAGTAGCATGGGTGGGGGGAATCAGCCCCAGCATTTT
TRBJ2-7,TRBD2,once,TRBV6-6,CASRGLAFSYEQYF,TGTGCCAGCAGAGGACTAGCGTTCTCCTACGAGCAGTACTTC
TRBJ1-4,NA,NA,TRBV2,CASSPDQGATNEKLFF,TGTGCCAGCAGCCCTGATCAGGGAGCAACTAATGAAAAACTGTTTTTT
TRBJ1-6,NA,NA,TRBV30,CAYRGQYNSPLHF,TGTGCCTACAGAGGACAGTATAATTCACCCCTCCACTTT
TRBJ2-7,NA,NA,TRBV14,CASSQQMASDEQYF,TGTGCCAGCAGCCAACAAATGGCCTCGGACGAGCAGTACTTC
TRBJ1-5,TRBD1,once,TRBV5-1,CASSLGSGGAENQPQHF,TGCGCCAGCAGCTTGGGTTCAGGGGGCGCGGAGAATCAGCCCCAGCATTTT
TRBJ2-6,TRBD1,NA,TRBV19,CASGQGLGANVLTF,TGTGCCAGTGGACAGGGACTTGGGGCCAACGTCCTGACTTTC
TRBJ2-2,NA,NA,TRBV5-4,CASSPGGVIMGTGELFF,TGTGCCAGCAGCCCCGGAGGGGTCATCATGGGCACCGGGGAGCTGTTTTTT
TRBJ1-6,TRBD1,NA,TRBV18,CASSPGTGDNSPLHF,TGTGCCAGCTCGCCAGGGACAGGGGACAATTCACCCCTCCACTTT
TRBJ2-6,NA,NA,TRBV18,CASSPGGGISGANVLTF,TGTGCCAGCTCACCAGGAGGGGGGATTTCTGGGGCCAACGTCCTGACTTTC
TRBJ2-3,NA,once,TRBV7-9,CASSLGGASVTDTQYF,TGTGCCAGCAGCTTAGGGGGGGCTAGCGTCACAGATACGCAGTATTTT
TRBJ2-7,NA,NA,TRBV18,CASSPLSQVDEQYF,TGTGCCAGCTCACCCCTTAGCCAGGTCGACGAGCAGTACTTC